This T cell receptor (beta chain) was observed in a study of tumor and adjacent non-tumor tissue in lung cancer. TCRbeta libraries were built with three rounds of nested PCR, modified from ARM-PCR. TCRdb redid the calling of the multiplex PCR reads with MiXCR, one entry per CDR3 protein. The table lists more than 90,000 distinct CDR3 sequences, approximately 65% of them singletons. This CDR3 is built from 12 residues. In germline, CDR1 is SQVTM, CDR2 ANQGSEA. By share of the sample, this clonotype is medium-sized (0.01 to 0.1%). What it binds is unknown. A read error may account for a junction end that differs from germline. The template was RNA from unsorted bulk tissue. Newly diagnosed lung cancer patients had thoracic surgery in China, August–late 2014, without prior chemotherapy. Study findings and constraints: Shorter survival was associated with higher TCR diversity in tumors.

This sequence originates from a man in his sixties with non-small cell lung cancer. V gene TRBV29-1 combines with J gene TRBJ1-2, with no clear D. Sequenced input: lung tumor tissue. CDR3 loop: CSVEENNYGYTF. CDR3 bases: TGCAGCGTGGAAGAAAATAACTATGGCTACACCTTC.